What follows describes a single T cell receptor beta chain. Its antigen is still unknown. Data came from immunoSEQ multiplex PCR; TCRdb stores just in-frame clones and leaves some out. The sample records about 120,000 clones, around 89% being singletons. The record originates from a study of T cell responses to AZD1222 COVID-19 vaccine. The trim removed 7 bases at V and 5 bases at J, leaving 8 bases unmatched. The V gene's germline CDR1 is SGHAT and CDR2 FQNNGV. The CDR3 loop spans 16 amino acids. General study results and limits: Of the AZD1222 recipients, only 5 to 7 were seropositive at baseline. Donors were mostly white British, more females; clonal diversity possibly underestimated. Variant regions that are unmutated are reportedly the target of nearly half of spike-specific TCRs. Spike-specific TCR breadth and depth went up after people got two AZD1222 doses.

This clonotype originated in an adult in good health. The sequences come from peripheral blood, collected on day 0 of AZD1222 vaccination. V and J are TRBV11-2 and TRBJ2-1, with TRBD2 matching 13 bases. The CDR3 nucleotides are TGTGCCAGCACCCGCGGACTAGCGGGAGCCGACAATGAGCAGTTCTTC. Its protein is CASTRGLAGADNEQFF.